Presented here are 17 T cell receptor beta chains from one specimen sequenced in a study of blood T cells in healthy people across ages. The authors ran a second PCR of roughly 6 to 12 cycles using a sample-barcoded 5' primer and a J-beta primer mix. TCRdb passed the 5' RACE reads through MiXCR, listing each CDR3 protein once. The table records hundreds of thousands of distinct CDR3 sequences, roughly 32% of them present only once. Sequenced: blood. These receptors came from a woman older than 75 in good health.

The chain uses TRBV28 and TRBJ2-3, with a tentative D call TRBD1 (7 bases). Trimming took 6 bases from V and 4 from J, leaving 20 bases between them. This CDR3 is built from 16 residues. Germline CDR1 MDHEN, CDR2 SYDVKM. The CDR3 sequence is CASSLRGAGGSDTQYF. As DNA, the CDR3 is TGTGCCAGCAGCCTTAGAGGGGCAGGGGGGTCAGATACGCAGTATTTT. The full variable domain, completed using reference TRBV28 and TRBJ2-3, is DVKVTQSSRYLVKRTGEKVFLECVQDMDHENMFWYRQDPGLGLRLIYFSYDVKMKEKGDIPEGYSVSREKKERFSLILESASTNQTSMYLCASSLRGAGGSDTQYFGPGTRLTVL.

Comments on this clonotype: A single base separates this from a much larger clone, so it may be a read error. The chain carries TRBV24-1 and TRBJ2-1; 7 nucleotides align to TRBD1. Germline V gene lookup returns CDR1 KGHDR and CDR2 SFDVKD. The V segment lost 12 bases and the J segment 6 bases; nucleotides outside the gene matches: 10. The CDR3 runs to 13 residues. CDR3 sequence (DNA): TGTGCCGCCGGCCCCGGGACAGTCAATGAGCAGTTCTTC. It translates to CAAGPGTVNEQFF.

This clonotype showed up just a few times. V gene TRBV4-1 combines with J gene TRBJ1-1; D is unresolved. Trimming pared 4 bases from V and 0 bases from J, leaving 15 bases between. Germline CDR1 is MGHRA and CDR2 is YSYEKL. CDR3 length: 16 residues. CDR3 sequence: CASSPKIGRMNTEAFF. The CDR3 DNA sequence: TGCGCCAGCAGCCCCAAGATAGGCAGAATGAACACTGAAGCTTTCTTT.

This clonotype has a handful of counts. A much larger clone lies a single base off, so this may be a read error. CDR3 amino acids: CTSSLTLSGARYEQYF. The CDR3 DNA sequence: TGTACCAGCAGCCTGACCCTTTCGGGGGCAAGATACGAGCAGTACTTC. This chain uses TRBV7-8 with TRBJ2-5; the D gene could be TRBD1 or TRBD2 (6 bases each). TRBJ2-7 matches the DNA end more closely, so the J call is doubtful. This CDR3 is built from 16 residues. The germline V gene has CDR1 SGHVS and CDR2 FQNEAQ.

This clonotype came up many times. This chain joins TRBV30 and TRBJ2-5; TRBD1 agrees at 10 bases. The V gene's germline CDR1 is GTSNPN and CDR2 SVGIG (reference sequence). The CDR3 loop spans 12 amino acids. The trim removed 3 bases at V and 9 bases at J, leaving 4 bases unmatched. The CDR3: CAWRQGTGAQYF. Here the CDR3 DNA reads TGTGCCTGGAGACAGGGGACAGGGGCCCAGTACTTC.

In its sample, this clonotype was seen many times. V and J are TRBV29-1 and TRBJ1-1; 7 nucleotides line up with TRBD1. This CDR3 is 12 amino acids long. CDR1 SQVTM and CDR2 ANQGSEA come from the germline V gene. The J segment lost 1 base and the V segment lost 4 bases, leaving 0 bases of the junction unmatched. The CDR3 protein is CSVGTGNTEAFF. The DNA for the CDR3 is TGCAGCGTTGGGACAGGGAACACTGAAGCTTTCTTT.

A note on this clonotype: This may stem from a read error, because a much larger clone lies one nucleotide away. The genes are TRBV9 and TRBJ2-7; D is perhaps TRBD2 (6 bases). This CDR3 comprises 14 residues. Per germline, CDR1 SGDLS and CDR2 YYNGEE. V was cut by 4 bases and J by 7 bases, with 18 bases left in between. The CDR3 is CASSRHPSAGEQYF. The CDR3 nucleotides are TGTGCCAGCAGCCGACACCCTTCCGCGGGGGAGCAGTACTTC.

The chain couples TRBV19 to TRBJ2-7; D is uncertain. The length of the CDR3 is 13 residues. Trimming stripped 0 bases from V and 1 base from J, with 4 bases between. The V gene's germline CDR1 is LNHDA and CDR2 SQIVND (reference sequence). CDR3 in amino acids: CASSIDLSYEQYF. The CDR3 nucleotides are TGTGCCAGTAGTATAGATTTGTCCTACGAGCAGTACTTC.

The chain links TRBV20-1 to TRBJ2-5, with 7 bases matching TRBD2. Germline V lookup: CDR1 DFQATT, CDR2 SNEGSKA (reference sequence). The ends lost 6 bases at V and 0 bases at J; junction bases unmatched: 10. The CDR3 runs to 15 residues. The CDR3 sequence: CSATEGRADQETQYF. The CDR3, as DNA: TGCAGTGCGACGGAGGGGAGGGCCGACCAAGAGACCCAGTACTTC.

In its sample, this clonotype was seen many times. V gene TRBV19 combines with J gene TRBJ2-1; the D gene is possibly TRBD2 (5 bases). Germline V gene lookup returns CDR1 LNHDA and CDR2 SQIVND (reference sequence). The length of the CDR3 is 14 residues. The V end was cut by 6 bases, the J end by 8 bases, with 17 bases between. The CDR3 sequence is CASSPGRSTDEQFF. CDR3 in DNA: TGTGCCAGTAGCCCTGGGAGAAGTACTGATGAGCAGTTCTTC. Together with reference TRBV19 and TRBJ2-1, the CDR3 gives the full variable domain: DGGITQSPKYLFRKEGQNVTLSCEQNLNHDAMYWYRQDPGQGLRLIYYSQIVNDFQKGDIAEGYSVSREKKESFPLTVTSAQKNPTAFYLCASSPGRSTDEQFFGPGTRLTVL.

The chain joins TRBV20-1 to TRBJ1-1; the D gene is possibly TRBD1 (6 bases). The CDR3 has 16 residues. Deletions cut 1 base from V and 0 bases from J, with 15 bases between. The germline V gene encodes CDR1 DFQATT and CDR2 SNEGSKA (reference sequence). CDR3: CSARAPRPGVNTEAFF. The CDR3 nucleotides are TGCAGTGCTAGAGCACCCCGGCCAGGGGTGAACACTGAAGCTTTCTTT.

This clonotype was counted a single time. A single base separates this from a much larger clone, so it may be a read error. The chain is built from TRBV7-6 and TRBJ2-7; possibly TRBD1 for D (5 bases). Germline V gene data show CDR1 as SGHVS and CDR2 as FNYEAQ. V was cut by 7 bases and J by 6 bases, with 25 bases left in between. CDR3 length: 16 amino acids. The CDR3 region is CASTLQLGQPIGEQYF. The CDR3 DNA follows: TGTGCCAGCACCTTGCAATTGGGGCAGCCGATCGGCGAGCAGTACTTC.

This clonotype was counted ten times or more. The CDR3 sequence is CASSPVGKTGRYNEQFF. For the CDR3, the DNA is TGTGCCAGCAGCCCAGTGGGTAAGACAGGGAGATACAATGAGCAGTTCTTC. The rearrangement joins TRBV7-8 to TRBJ2-1, with 7 bases lining up with TRBD1. After removal of 5 bases from V and 4 bases from J, the junction contained 14 bases not matched to a gene. The CDR3 spans 17 residues. Germline values: CDR1 SGHVS, CDR2 FQNEAQ.

J is TRBJ1-1 and V is TRBV29-1; 10 bases agree with TRBD1. The V segment lost 5 bases and the J segment 4 bases; nucleotides outside the gene matches: 7. The CDR3 runs 14 residues. Germline CDR1 is SQVTM and CDR2 is ANQGSEA. DNA of the CDR3: TGCAGCGTTATCCGGGACAGGGGTGCCACTGAAGCTTTCTTT. Its translation: CSVIRDRGATEAFF.

In this sample, this clonotype turned up many times. The chain couples TRBV6-1 to TRBJ2-7; 7 bases align to TRBD2. The junction had 9 bases not matched to a gene; V was cut back by 7 bases and J by 0 bases. The CDR3 runs to 15 residues. From germline, CDR1 is MNHNS and CDR2 SASEGT. The CDR3 DNA reads as TGTGCCAGCATCCCAGCGGGGAACCCCTCCTACGAGCAGTACTTC. Amino acid sequence: CASIPAGNPSYEQYF.

This clonotype was observed at least ten times. The V and J genes are TRBV19 and TRBJ2-7, with a possible D match to TRBD1 (6 bases). The ends were cut back, 2 bases at V and 6 bases at J, with 14 bases in the middle. The germline gives CDR1 LNHDA, CDR2 SQIVND (reference sequence). This CDR3 has 14 residues. CDR3 coding DNA: TGTGCCAGTAGTATACCAGGGGCTGTATCCGAGCAGTACTTC. Translating gives CASSIPGAVSEQYF. The full variable domain, completed using reference TRBV19 and TRBJ2-7, is DGGITQSPKYLFRKEGQNVTLSCEQNLNHDAMYWYRQDPGQGLRLIYYSQIVNDFQKGDIAEGYSVSREKKESFPLTVTSAQKNPTAFYLCASSIPGAVSEQYFGPGTRLTVT.

The rearrangement uses TRBV20-1 and TRBJ2-1, with D uncertain. The CDR3 has 11 amino acids. The germline V gene encodes CDR1 DFQATT and CDR2 SNEGSKA (reference sequence). With 6 bases removed from V and 9 bases from J, the gap between germline ends came to 12 bases. In nucleotides, the CDR3 is TGCAGTGCCATAGTGTATAGTGAGCAGTTCTTC. The encoded protein is CSAIVYSEQFF.